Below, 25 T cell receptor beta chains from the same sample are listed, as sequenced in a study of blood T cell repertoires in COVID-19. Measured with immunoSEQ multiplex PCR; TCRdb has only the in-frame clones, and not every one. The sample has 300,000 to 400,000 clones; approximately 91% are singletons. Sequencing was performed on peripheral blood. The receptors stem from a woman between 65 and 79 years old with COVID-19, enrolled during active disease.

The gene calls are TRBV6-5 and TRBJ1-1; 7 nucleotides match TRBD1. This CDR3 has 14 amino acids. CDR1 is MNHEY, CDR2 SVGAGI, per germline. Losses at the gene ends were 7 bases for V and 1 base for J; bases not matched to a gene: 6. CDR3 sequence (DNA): TGTGCCAGCAACTACAGGGGTTCGAACACTGAAGCTTTCTTT. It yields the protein CASNYRGSNTEAFF.

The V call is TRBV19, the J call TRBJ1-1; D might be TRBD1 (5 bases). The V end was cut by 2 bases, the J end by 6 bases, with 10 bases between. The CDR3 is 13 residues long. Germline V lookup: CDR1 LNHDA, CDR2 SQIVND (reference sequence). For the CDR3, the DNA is TGTGCCAGTAGTATACGCGACAGTCCTGAAGCTTTCTTT. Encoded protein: CASSIRDSPEAFF.

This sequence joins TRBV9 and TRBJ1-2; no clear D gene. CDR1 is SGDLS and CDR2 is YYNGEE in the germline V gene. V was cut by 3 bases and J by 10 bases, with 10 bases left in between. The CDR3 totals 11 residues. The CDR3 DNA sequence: TGTGCCAGCAGCGCGGGAGTAGCCTACACCTTC. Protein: CASSAGVAYTF.

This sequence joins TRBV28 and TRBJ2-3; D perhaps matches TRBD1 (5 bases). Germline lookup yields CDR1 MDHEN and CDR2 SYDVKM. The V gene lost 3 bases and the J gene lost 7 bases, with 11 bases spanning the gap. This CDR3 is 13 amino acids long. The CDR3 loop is CASSFGAKNTQYF. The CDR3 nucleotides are TGTGCCAGCAGTTTTGGGGCGAAAAATACGCAGTATTTT.

The CDR3 is CASNWESEAFF. CDR3 sequence (DNA): TGTGCCAGCAATTGGGAGTCTGAAGCTTTCTTT. This chain connects TRBV6-5 to TRBJ1-1; D is unclear. The CDR3 has 11 residues. V gave up 7 bases and J gave up 6 bases, with 9 bases separating them. CDR1 is MNHEY and CDR2 is SVGAGI in the germline V gene.

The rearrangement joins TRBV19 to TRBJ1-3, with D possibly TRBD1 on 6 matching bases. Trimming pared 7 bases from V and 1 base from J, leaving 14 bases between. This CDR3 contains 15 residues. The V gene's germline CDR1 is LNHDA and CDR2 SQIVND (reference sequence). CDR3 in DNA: TGTGCCAGTAAAAGGGGGAGTTCGTCTGGAAACACCATATATTTT. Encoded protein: CASKRGSSSGNTIYF.

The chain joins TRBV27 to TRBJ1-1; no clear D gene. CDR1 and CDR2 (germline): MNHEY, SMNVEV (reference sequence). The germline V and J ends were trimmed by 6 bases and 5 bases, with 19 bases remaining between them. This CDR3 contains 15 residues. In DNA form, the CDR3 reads TGTGCCAGCAGCCGGAAAGCGGTATCGAATACTGAAGCTTTCTTT. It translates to CASSRKAVSNTEAFF.

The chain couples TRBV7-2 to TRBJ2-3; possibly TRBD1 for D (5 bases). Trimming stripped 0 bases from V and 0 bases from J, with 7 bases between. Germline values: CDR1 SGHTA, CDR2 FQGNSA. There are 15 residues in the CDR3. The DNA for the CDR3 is TGTGCCAGCAGCTTAGCGCCAGGGAGCACAGATACGCAGTATTTT. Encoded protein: CASSLAPGSTDTQYF. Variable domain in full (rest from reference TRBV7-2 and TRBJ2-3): GAGVSQSPSNKVTEKGKDVELRCDPISGHTALYWYRQSLGQGLEFLIYFQGNSAPDKSGLPSDRFSAERTGGSVSTLTIQRTQQEDSAVYLCASSLAPGSTDTQYFGPGTRLTVL.

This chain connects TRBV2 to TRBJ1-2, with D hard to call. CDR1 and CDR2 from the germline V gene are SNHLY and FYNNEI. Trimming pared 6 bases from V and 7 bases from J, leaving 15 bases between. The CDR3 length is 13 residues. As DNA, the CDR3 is TGTGCCAGCAGACAAACAGTAGGAGGTGGCTACACCTTC. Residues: CASRQTVGGGYTF.

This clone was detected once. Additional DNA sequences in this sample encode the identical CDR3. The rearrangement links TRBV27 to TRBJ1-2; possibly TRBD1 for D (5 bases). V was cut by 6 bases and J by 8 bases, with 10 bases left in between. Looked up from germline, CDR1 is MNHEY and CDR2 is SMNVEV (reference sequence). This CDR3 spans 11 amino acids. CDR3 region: CASRQGGGYTF. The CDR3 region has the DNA TGTGCCAGCAGGCAGGGAGGAGGCTACACCTTC.

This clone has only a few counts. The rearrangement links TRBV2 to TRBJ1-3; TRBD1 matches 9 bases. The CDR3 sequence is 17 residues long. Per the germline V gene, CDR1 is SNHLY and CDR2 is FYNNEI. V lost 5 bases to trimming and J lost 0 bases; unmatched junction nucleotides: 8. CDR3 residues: CASSSAGTGFSGNTIYF. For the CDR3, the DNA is TGTGCCAGCAGTAGTGCCGGGACAGGGTTCTCTGGAAACACCATATATTTT. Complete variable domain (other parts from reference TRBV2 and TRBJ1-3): EPEVTQTPSHQVTQMGQEVILRCVPISNHLYFYWYRQILGQKVEFLVSFYNNEISEKSEIFDDQFSVERPDGSNFTLKIRSTKLEDSAMYFCASSSAGTGFSGNTIYFGEGSWLTVV.

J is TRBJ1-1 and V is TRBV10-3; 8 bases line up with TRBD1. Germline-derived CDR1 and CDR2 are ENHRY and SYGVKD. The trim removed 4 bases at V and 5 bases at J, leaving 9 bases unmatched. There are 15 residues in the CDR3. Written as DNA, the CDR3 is TGTGCCATCAGTGTTGCCCAGGGGGCAAAGACTGAAGCTTTCTTT. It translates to CAISVAQGAKTEAFF.

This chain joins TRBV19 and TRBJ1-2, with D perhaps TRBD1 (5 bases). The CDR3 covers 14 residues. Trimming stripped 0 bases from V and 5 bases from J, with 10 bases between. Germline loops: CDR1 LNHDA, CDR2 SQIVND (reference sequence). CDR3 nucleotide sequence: TGTGCCAGTAGTATAGACCTCGGGACTTATGGCTACACCTTC. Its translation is CASSIDLGTYGYTF.

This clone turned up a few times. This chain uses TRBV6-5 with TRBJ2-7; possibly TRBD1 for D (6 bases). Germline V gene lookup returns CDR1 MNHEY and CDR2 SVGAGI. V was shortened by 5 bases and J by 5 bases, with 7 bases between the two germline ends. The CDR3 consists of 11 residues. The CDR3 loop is CASSTGNEQYF. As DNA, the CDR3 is TGTGCCAGCAGTACAGGGAACGAGCAGTACTTC.

The CDR3 loop is CASSQETGGSYEQYF. DNA for the CDR3: TGCGCCAGCAGCCAAGAGACAGGGGGCTCCTACGAGCAGTACTTC. The rearrangement uses TRBV4-3 and TRBJ2-7; TRBD1 matches at 9 bases. With V trimmed by 0 bases and J by 0 bases, 0 bases remained unmatched. Germline V lookup: CDR1 LGHNA, CDR2 YSLEER. The CDR3 has 15 residues.

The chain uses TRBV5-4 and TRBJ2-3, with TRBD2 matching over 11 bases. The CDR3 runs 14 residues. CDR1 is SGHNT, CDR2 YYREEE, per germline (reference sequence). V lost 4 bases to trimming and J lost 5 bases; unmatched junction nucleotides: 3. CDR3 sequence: CASSPGTSGDTQYF. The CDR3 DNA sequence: TGTGCCAGCAGCCCAGGGACTAGCGGAGATACGCAGTATTTT.

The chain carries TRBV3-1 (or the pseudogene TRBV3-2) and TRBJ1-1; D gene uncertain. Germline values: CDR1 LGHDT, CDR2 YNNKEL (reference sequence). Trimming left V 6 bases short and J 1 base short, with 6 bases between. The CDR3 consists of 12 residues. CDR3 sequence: CASRTGNTEAFF. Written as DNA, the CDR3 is TGTGCCAGCAGGACGGGGAACACTGAAGCTTTCTTT.

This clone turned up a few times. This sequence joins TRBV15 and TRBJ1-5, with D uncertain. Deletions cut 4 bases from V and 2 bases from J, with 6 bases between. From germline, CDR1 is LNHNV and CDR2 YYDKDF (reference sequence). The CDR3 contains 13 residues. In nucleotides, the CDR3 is TGTGCCACCAGCACCTTTGGCAATCAGCCCCAGCATTTT. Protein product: CATSTFGNQPQHF.

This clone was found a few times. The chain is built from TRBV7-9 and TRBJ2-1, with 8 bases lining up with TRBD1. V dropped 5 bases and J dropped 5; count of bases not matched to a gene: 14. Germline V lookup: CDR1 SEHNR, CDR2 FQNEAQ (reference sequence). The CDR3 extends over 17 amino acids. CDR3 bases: TGTGCCAGCAGCACAGGACAGGGTCGAGAGGGTCACAATGAGCAGTTCTTC. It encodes CASSTGQGREGHNEQFF. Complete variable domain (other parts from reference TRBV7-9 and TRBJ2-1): DTGVSQNPRHKITKRGQNVTFRCDPISEHNRLYWYRQTLGQGPEFLTYFQNEAQLEKSRLLSDRFSAERPKGSFSTLEIQRTEQGDSAMYLCASSTGQGREGHNEQFFGPGTRLTVL.

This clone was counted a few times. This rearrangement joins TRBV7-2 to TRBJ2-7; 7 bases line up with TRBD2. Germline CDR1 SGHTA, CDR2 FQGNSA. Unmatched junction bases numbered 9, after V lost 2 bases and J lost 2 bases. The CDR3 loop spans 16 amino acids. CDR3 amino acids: CASSLRLTSVAYEQYF. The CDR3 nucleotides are TGTGCCAGCAGCTTAAGATTAACTAGCGTTGCCTACGAGCAGTACTTC.

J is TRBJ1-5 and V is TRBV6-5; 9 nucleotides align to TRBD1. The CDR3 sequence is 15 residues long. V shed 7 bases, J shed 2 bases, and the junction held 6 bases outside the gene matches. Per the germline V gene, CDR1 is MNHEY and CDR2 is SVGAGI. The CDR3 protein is CASKGDRVGNQPQHF. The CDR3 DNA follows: TGTGCCAGCAAGGGGGACAGGGTAGGCAATCAGCCCCAGCATTTT.

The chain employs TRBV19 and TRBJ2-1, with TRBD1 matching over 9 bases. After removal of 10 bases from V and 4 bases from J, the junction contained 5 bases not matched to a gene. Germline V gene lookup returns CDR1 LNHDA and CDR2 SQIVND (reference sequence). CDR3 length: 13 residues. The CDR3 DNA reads TGTGCCACAGGGACAGGGAGGTACAATGAGCAGTTCTTC. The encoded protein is CATGTGRYNEQFF.

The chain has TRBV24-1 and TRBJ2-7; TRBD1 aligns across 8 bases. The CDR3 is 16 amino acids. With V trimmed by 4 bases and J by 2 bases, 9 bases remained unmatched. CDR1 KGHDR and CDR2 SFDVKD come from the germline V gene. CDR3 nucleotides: TGTGCCACCAGTGACCCCGGACAGGGTACAACCTACGAGCAGTACTTC. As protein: CATSDPGQGTTYEQYF.

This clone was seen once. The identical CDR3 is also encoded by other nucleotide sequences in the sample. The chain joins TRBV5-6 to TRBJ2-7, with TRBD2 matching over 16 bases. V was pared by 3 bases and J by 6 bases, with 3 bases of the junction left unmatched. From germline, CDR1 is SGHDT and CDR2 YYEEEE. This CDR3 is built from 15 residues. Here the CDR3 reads CASSWGLAGGPEQYF. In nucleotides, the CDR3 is TGTGCCAGCAGCTGGGGACTAGCGGGGGGGCCCGAGCAGTACTTC.

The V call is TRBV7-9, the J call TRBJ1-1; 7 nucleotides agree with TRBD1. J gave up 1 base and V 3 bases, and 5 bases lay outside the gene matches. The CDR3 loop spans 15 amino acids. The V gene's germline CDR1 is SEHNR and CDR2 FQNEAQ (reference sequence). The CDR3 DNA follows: TGTGCCAGCAGCTTCTCCGGGACAGAGAACACTGAAGCTTTCTTT. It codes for CASSFSGTENTEAFF. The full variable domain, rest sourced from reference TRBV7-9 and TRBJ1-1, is DTGVSQNPRHKITKRGQNVTFRCDPISEHNRLYWYRQTLGQGPEFLTYFQNEAQLEKSRLLSDRFSAERPKGSFSTLEIQRTEQGDSAMYLCASSFSGTENTEAFFGQGTRLTVV.